The clone carrying this TCR beta chain was recorded only once. Per the original methods: Nucleated cell number was recorded as an estimate derived from reference gene primer amplification. Only in-frame clones appear in the TCRdb table, and some are missing; sequencing was by immunoSEQ multiplex PCR. V and J calls plus clone size are reproduced from that table; the DNA served to infer D and trimming. The sample consists of roughly 190,000 clones, more than 75% of them appearing once. The data are from a study of blood T cell repertoires in COVID-19. The CDR3 covers 16 residues. The germline V and J ends were trimmed by 0 bases and 3 bases, with 12 bases remaining between them. In germline, CDR1 is KGHSH, CDR2 LQKENI.

The receptor comes from a man aged 35 to 55 with active or convalescent COVID-19. What was sequenced was peripheral blood. The chain uses TRBV18 and TRBJ2-1; D may be TRBD2 (6 bases). CDR3: CASSPPVSGFYNEQFF. In nucleotides, the CDR3 is TGTGCCAGCTCACCACCGGTTAGCGGCTTCTACAATGAGCAGTTCTTC.